Below, 19 T cell receptor beta chains from the same sample are listed, as sequenced in a study of long-term antiretroviral therapy in people with HIV. They ran version v3.0 of the immunoSEQ assay at survey level. Here immunoSEQ multiplex PCR was the method, and the copy in TCRdb shows in-frame clones only, minus some. The table includes tens of thousands of clones, approximately 85% detected once. The sequenced sample was unsorted PBMCs, obtained 0.8 years before starting antiretroviral therapy. All receptors derive from a man in his late teens or twenties with HIV.

The chain joins TRBV7-9 to TRBJ2-3; D ambiguous. The CDR3 is 11 residues long. V gave up 5 bases and J gave up 4 bases, with 4 bases separating them. Germline V gene data show CDR1 as SEHNR and CDR2 as FQNEAQ (reference sequence). CDR3 amino acids: CASSQPDTQYF. The CDR3 bases are TGTGCCAGCAGCCAACCAGATACGCAGTATTTT.

V and J are TRBV19 and TRBJ2-3; 14 nucleotides align to TRBD2. Germline trimming cut 6 bases from V and 0 bases from J; bases unmatched to any gene: 8. The CDR3 is 18 residues long. CDR1 LNHDA and CDR2 SQIVND come from the germline V gene (reference sequence). CDR3 nucleotides: TGTGCCAGTAGCGGGACTAGCGGGAGCATGACTAGCACAGATACGCAGTATTTT. Its translation is CASSGTSGSMTSTDTQYF.

V gene TRBV7-9 combines with J gene TRBJ1-1; 9 nucleotides agree with TRBD1. J was trimmed by 8 bases and V by 5 bases; bases with no gene match: 9. CDR3 length: 14 amino acids. Germline CDR1 reads SEHNR; CDR2 reads FQNEAQ (reference sequence). CDR3 residues: CASSPDRGFSEAFF. CDR3 DNA sequence: TGTGCCAGCAGCCCAGACAGGGGGTTTTCCGAAGCTTTCTTT.

The chain joins TRBV7-6 to TRBJ2-7; 9 bases line up with TRBD2. The ends lost 5 bases at V and 4 bases at J; junction bases unmatched: 9. This CDR3 is built from 15 residues. The V gene's germline CDR1 is SGHVS and CDR2 FNYEAQ. This chain's CDR3 is CASSPGSGSPYEQYF. The CDR3 nucleotides read TGTGCCAGCAGCCCTGGTAGCGGGAGCCCTTACGAGCAGTACTTC.

V gene TRBV6-1 combines with J gene TRBJ2-1; D possibly corresponds to TRBD1 (5 bases). The germline gives CDR1 MNHNS, CDR2 SASEGT. The CDR3 consists of 15 residues. V shed 7 bases and J shed 0 bases, with 13 bases lying between them. CDR3 in amino acids: CASTALRVSYNEQFF. In DNA form, the CDR3 reads TGTGCCAGCACCGCCCTCAGGGTCTCCTACAATGAGCAGTTCTTC.

This clone showed up just a few times. V and J are TRBV7-2 and TRBJ2-7; D assignment may be TRBD1 or TRBD2 (6 bases each). Germline V lookup: CDR1 SGHTA, CDR2 FQGNSA. The CDR3 loop spans 14 amino acids. The V and J ends lost 3 bases and 4 bases respectively, with 13 bases between them. In nucleotides, the CDR3 is TGTGCCAGCAGCTTCATGGGGGGCCGGTACGAGCAGTACTTC. It is translated as CASSFMGGRYEQYF.

The V gene is TRBV7-9, the J gene TRBJ1-2; unclear D gene. This CDR3 contains 14 residues. The germline CDR1 and CDR2 sequences are SEHNR and FQNEAQ (reference sequence). V lost 5 bases and J lost 4, with 14 bases in between. The CDR3 nucleotides are TGTGCCAGCAGCCCCCTCCAGGTTGCCTATGGCTACACCTTC. This translates into CASSPLQVAYGYTF.

The rearrangement links TRBV18 to TRBJ1-3, with D perhaps matching TRBD1 (5 bases). Trimming removed 6 bases at V and 1 base at J, with 10 bases between. Germline values: CDR1 KGHSH, CDR2 LQKENI. The CDR3 is made up of 14 amino acids. CDR3 region: CASSPGGSGNTIYF. CDR3 DNA sequence: TGTGCCAGCTCGCCCGGGGGATCTGGAAACACCATATATTTT.

The chain couples TRBV4-3 to TRBJ2-2, with 7 bases fitting TRBD2. The junction had 22 bases not matched to a gene; V was cut back by 0 bases and J by 3 bases. This CDR3 comprises 22 residues. Germline CDR1 is LGHNA and CDR2 is YSLEER. CDR3 bases: TGCGCCAGCAGCCAAGATCTTAGCTACTTCGGGCTAGCGGAGATTCACACCGGGGAGCTGTTTTTT. It translates to CASSQDLSYFGLAEIHTGELFF.

This clone has only a few counts. CDR3 bases: TGTGCCAGCAGCGGACGGATCTCGGGGCATTCACCCCTCCACTTT. Translation: CASSGRISGHSPLHF. The rearrangement joins TRBV7-2 to TRBJ1-6, with D perhaps matching TRBD1 (5 bases). CDR1 and CDR2 from the germline V gene are SGHTA and FQGNSA. Trimming stripped 5 bases from V and 8 bases from J, with 16 bases between. This CDR3 region has 15 residues.

V gene TRBV6-6 combines with J gene TRBJ2-7; D gene uncertain. Trimming took off 6 bases at V and 0 bases at J, with 9 bases between the two ends. Germline lookup yields CDR1 MNHNY and CDR2 SVGAGI (reference sequence). The CDR3 is 13 residues long. CDR3 loop: CASRLQSSYEQYF. Here the CDR3 DNA reads TGTGCCAGCAGGCTCCAGAGCTCCTACGAGCAGTACTTC.

The chain is built from TRBV13 and TRBJ2-7, with D perhaps being TRBD1 or TRBD2 (6 bases each). Germline V gene lookup returns CDR1 PRHDT and CDR2 FYEKMQ (reference sequence). The CDR3 runs to 15 residues. The V gene lost 3 bases and the J gene lost 0 bases, with 12 bases spanning the gap. The CDR3 spells CASSFFGGGSYEQYF. In DNA, the CDR3 is TGTGCCAGCAGCTTCTTCGGGGGCGGCTCCTACGAGCAGTACTTC.

This clone was found a few times. The chain employs TRBV28 and TRBJ1-1; D is unclear. The CDR3 loop spans 11 amino acids. V lost 6 bases and J lost 7, with 9 bases in between. Germline V lookup: CDR1 MDHEN, CDR2 SYDVKM. The CDR3 bases are TGTGCCAGCAGCCCCGGGCTTGAAGCTTTCTTT. It translates to CASSPGLEAFF.

The V gene is TRBV9, the J gene TRBJ2-2, with D possibly matching TRBD2 (6 bases). The V and J ends lost 4 bases and 6 bases respectively, with 13 bases between them. Germline lookup yields CDR1 SGDLS and CDR2 YYNGEE. The CDR3 totals 14 residues. The CDR3 loop reads CASSRLGGPGELFF. The CDR3 coding sequence is TGTGCCAGCAGCCGCCTGGGGGGACCCGGGGAGCTGTTTTTT.

The V and J genes are TRBV20-1 and TRBJ2-5; D gene ambiguous. The length of the CDR3 is 11 residues. V was shortened by 8 bases and J by 3 bases, with 10 bases between the two germline ends. Germline CDR1 reads DFQATT; CDR2 reads SNEGSKA (reference sequence). CDR3 protein: CSSWVEETQYF. DNA for the CDR3: TGCAGTTCCTGGGTCGAAGAGACCCAGTACTTC.

This clone turned up a few times. This chain connects TRBV2 to TRBJ1-2; no clear D gene. Germline CDR1 is SNHLY and CDR2 is FYNNEI. The CDR3 sequence is 13 residues long. V dropped 1 base and J dropped 7 bases, with 10 bases sitting between them. CDR3 DNA: TGTGCCAGCAGTGAAGTGGGAAGTCGTGGCTACACCTTC. Its translation is CASSEVGSRGYTF.

This clone was recorded once. This chain uses TRBV6-6 with TRBJ2-5, with D possibly matching TRBD1 (5 bases). Germline values: CDR1 MNHNY, CDR2 SVGAGI (reference sequence). V was clipped by 0 bases and J by 5 bases, with 10 bases between them. There are 14 residues in the CDR3. CDR3 nucleotide sequence: TGTGCCAGCAGTTACTCGACGCCAGGGGAGACCCAGTACTTC. The encoded protein is CASSYSTPGETQYF.

CDR3 sequence: CAWVQGLAGYGEQFF. The CDR3 coding sequence is TGTGCCTGGGTTCAGGGACTAGCGGGATACGGTGAGCAGTTCTTC. The chain couples TRBV30 to TRBJ2-1; 13 nucleotides agree with TRBD2. Per germline, CDR1 GTSNPN and CDR2 SVGIG (reference sequence). The junction had 10 bases not matched to a gene; V was cut back by 5 bases and J by 9 bases. This CDR3 has 15 residues. Complete variable domain (other parts from reference TRBV30 and TRBJ2-1): SQTIHQWPATLVQPVGSPLSLECTVEGTSNPNLYWYRQAAGRGLQLLFYSVGIGQISSEVPQNLSASRPQDRQFILSSKKLLLSDSGFYLCAWVQGLAGYGEQFFGPGTRLTVL.

This clone was observed a few times. The chain couples TRBV4-1 to TRBJ2-7, with 10 bases that match TRBD2. Unmatched junction bases numbered 3, after V lost 3 bases and J lost 1 base. The germline V gene has CDR1 MGHRA and CDR2 YSYEKL. The CDR3 spans 15 residues. The CDR3 coding sequence is TGCGCCAGCAGCCAGATAGCGGGGGGATCCTACGAGCAGTACTTC. It encodes CASSQIAGGSYEQYF.